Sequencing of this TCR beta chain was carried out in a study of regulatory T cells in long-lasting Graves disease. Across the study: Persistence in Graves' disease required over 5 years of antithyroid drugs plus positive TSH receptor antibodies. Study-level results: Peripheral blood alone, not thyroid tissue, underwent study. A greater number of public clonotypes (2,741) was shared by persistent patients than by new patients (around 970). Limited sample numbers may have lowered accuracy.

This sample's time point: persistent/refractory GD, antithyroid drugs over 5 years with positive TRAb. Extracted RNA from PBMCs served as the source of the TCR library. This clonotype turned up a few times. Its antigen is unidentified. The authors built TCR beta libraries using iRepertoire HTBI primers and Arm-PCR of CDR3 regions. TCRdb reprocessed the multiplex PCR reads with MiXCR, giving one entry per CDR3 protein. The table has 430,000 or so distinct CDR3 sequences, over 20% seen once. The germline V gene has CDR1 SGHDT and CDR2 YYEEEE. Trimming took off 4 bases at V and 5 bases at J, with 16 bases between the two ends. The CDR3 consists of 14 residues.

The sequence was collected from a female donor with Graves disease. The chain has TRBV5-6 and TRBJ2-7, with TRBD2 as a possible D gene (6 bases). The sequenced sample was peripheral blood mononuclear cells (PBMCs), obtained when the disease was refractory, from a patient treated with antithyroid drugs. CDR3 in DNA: TGTGCCAGCAGCCTAACAACTGGCGGGGACGAGCAGTACTTC. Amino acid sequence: CASSLTTGGDEQYF.